A selection of T cell receptor beta chains follows, all from one sample in a study of radiotherapy plus CTLA-4 blockade in lung cancer. The repertoire was sequenced with immunoSEQ multiplex PCR; TCRdb's copy has only in-frame clones and lacks some. The sample lists 43,000 or so clones; roughly 73% were seen once. The specimen was peripheral blood, collected from a patient treated with radiotherapy plus ipilimumab. The receptor set was obtained from a human donor with non-small cell lung cancer who had a complete response to radiotherapy plus ipilimumab. Each CDR3 is given with its conserved first and last residue. Each record gives: V gene, J gene, clone size, D gene, CDR3 protein, CDR3 DNA. D genes are given only for firm matches. Some rows mark clone size as missing; the rest say once, few, many or name a class of expanded clone.

v_gene: TRBV10-1
j_gene: TRBJ1-4
abundance: NA
d_gene: TRBD1
CDR3aa: CASSESKTGNEKLFF
CDR3nt: TGCGCCAGCAGTGAGTCGAAGACAGGGAATGAAAAACTGTTTTTT

v_gene: TRBV19
j_gene: TRBJ2-1
abundance: NA
d_gene: TRBD2
CDR3aa: CASSITSGGVNEQFF
CDR3nt: TGTGCCAGTAGTATAACAAGCGGGGGCGTCAATGAGCAGTTCTTC

v_gene: TRBV28
j_gene: TRBJ1-1
abundance: once
d_gene: NA
CDR3aa: CATERPPGRKGGTEAFF
CDR3nt: TGTGCCACCGAACGACCACCGGGCCGCAAAGGGGGCACTGAAGCTTTCTTT

v_gene: TRBV5-4
j_gene: TRBJ2-7
abundance: few
d_gene: NA
CDR3aa: CASSLEGVAREQYF
CDR3nt: TGTGCCAGCAGCCTCGAGGGGGTAGCGAGGGAGCAGTACTTC

v_gene: TRBV28
j_gene: TRBJ2-1
abundance: NA
d_gene: NA
CDR3aa: CASSLVGGRGNEQFF
CDR3nt: TGTGCCAGCAGTTTAGTAGGCGGTAGGGGGAATGAGCAGTTCTTC

v_gene: TRBV6-5
j_gene: TRBJ2-3
abundance: NA
d_gene: NA
CDR3aa: CASTDVGGRTDTQYF
CDR3nt: TGTGCCAGCACCGACGTAGGGGGACGCACAGATACGCAGTATTTT

v_gene: TRBV6-6
j_gene: TRBJ1-1
abundance: NA
d_gene: TRBD1
CDR3aa: CASSHGQGNTEAFF
CDR3nt: TGTGCCAGCAGTCACGGACAGGGGAACACTGAAGCTTTCTTT

v_gene: TRBV19
j_gene: TRBJ2-4
abundance: few
d_gene: NA
CDR3aa: CASTGGSIQYF
CDR3nt: TGTGCCAGTACAGGGGGGAGCATTCAGTACTTC

v_gene: TRBV14
j_gene: TRBJ2-7
abundance: once
d_gene: TRBD2
CDR3aa: CASSQGTRVSEQYF
CDR3nt: TGTGCCAGCAGCCAAGGGACTAGGGTTTCCGAGCAGTACTTC

v_gene: TRBV7-9
j_gene: TRBJ1-1
abundance: NA
d_gene: NA
CDR3aa: CASSLVRQNTEAFF
CDR3nt: TGTGCCAGCAGCTTAGTTCGACAGAACACTGAAGCTTTCTTT

v_gene: TRBV5-1
j_gene: TRBJ2-2
abundance: NA
d_gene: TRBD1
CDR3aa: CASSPGTGLPGELFF
CDR3nt: TGCGCCAGCAGCCCCGGGACAGGTCTCCCCGGGGAGCTGTTTTTT

v_gene: TRBV27
j_gene: TRBJ1-6
abundance: NA
d_gene: TRBD1
CDR3aa: CAKLNGTGASPLHF
CDR3nt: TGTGCCAAACTCAACGGGACAGGGGCTTCACCCCTCCACTTT